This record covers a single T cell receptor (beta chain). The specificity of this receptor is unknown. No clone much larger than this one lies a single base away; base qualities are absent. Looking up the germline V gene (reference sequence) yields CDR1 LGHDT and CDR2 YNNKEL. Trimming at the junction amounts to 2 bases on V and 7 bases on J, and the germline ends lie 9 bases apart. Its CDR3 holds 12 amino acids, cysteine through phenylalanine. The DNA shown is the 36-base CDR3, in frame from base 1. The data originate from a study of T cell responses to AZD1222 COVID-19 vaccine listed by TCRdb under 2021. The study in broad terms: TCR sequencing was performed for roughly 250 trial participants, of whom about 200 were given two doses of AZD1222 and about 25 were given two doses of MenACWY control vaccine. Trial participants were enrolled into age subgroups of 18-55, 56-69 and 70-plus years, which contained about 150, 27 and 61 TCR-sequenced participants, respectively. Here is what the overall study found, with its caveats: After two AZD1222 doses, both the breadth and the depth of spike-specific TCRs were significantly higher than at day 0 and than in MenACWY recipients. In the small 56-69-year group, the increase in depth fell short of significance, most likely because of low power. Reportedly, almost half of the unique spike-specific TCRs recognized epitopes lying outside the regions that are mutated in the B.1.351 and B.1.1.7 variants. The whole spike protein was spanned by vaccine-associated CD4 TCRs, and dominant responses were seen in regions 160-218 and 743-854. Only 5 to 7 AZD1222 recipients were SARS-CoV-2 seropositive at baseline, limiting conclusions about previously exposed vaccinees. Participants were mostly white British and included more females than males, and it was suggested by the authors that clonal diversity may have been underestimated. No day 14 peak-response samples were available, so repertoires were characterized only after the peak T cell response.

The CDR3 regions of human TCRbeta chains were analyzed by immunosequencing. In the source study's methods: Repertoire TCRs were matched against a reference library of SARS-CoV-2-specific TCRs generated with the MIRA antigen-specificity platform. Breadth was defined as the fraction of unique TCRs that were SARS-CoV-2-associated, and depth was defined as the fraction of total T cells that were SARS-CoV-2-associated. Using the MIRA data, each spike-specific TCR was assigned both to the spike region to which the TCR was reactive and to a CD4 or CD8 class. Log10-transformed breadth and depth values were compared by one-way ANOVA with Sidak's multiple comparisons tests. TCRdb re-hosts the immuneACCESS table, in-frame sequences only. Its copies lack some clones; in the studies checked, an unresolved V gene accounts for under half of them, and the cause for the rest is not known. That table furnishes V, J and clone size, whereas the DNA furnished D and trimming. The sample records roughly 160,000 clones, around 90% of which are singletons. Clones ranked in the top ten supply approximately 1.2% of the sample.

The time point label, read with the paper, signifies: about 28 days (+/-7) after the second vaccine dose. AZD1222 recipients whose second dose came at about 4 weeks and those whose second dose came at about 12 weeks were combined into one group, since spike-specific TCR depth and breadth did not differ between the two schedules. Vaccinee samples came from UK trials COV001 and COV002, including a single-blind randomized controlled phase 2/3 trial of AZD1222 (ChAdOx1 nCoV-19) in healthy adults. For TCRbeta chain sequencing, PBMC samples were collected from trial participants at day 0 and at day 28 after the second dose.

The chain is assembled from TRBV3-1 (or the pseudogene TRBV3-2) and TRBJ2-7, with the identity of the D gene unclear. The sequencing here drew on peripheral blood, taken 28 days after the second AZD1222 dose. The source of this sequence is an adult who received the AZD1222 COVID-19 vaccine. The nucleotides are TGTGCCAGCAGCCAATGGCTCGGTGAGCAGTACTTC. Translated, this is CASSQWLGEQYF.